What follows describes a single TCR beta chain. Germline lookup yields CDR1 SGDLS and CDR2 YYNGEE. CDR3 length equals 16 residues. With 0 bases removed from V and 0 bases from J, the gap between germline ends came to 10 bases. Study processing details: From reference gene primer amplification, estimates of nucleated cell counts were derived. Using immunoSEQ multiplex PCR, the repertoire was profiled, and TCRdb retains in-frame clones only, with some absent. Clone size and the V and J calls come from that table; the DNA yielded D and trimming. The sample shows fewer than 250,000 clones, 65% to 85% of them seen only once. This sample was included in a study of blood T cell repertoires in COVID-19. Study at large: Samples taken during acute and convalescent COVID-19 were collected in the United States, Italy and Spain. The analysed material was cDNA or gDNA that came from T cells, B-cell-depleted T cells, or PBMCs.

The TCR comes from a woman in her forties or fifties with acute or convalescent COVID-19. The chain joins TRBV9 to TRBJ2-1, with a weak D call TRBD1 (6 bases). Input material: peripheral blood. CDR3 sequence reads: CASSVAQGDSYNEQFF. CDR3 bases: TGTGCCAGCAGCGTAGCACAGGGCGACTCCTACAATGAGCAGTTCTTC.